This paragraph reports one T cell receptor beta chain. J lost 4 bases, V lost 3 bases, and 6 bases had no gene match. Germline CDR1 MGHRA, CDR2 YSYEKL. This CDR3 is 15 amino acids long. The data originate from a study of blood T cells in healthy people across ages. Primed by a sample-barcoded 5' primer and a J-beta primer mix, a second PCR proceeded for 7 to 11 cycles. TCRdb ran MiXCR on the 5' RACE reads and lists one entry per CDR3 protein. This sample yields 2 million or so distinct CDR3 sequences, of which 49% are seen a single time; around 2.1% belongs to the top ten. The genes are TRBV4-1 and TRBJ2-5, with 9 positions matching TRBD2. The TCR comes from a woman between 40 and 50 years old in good health. Material: blood. CDR3 sequence: CASSHPAGGLETQYF. The DNA of the CDR3 is TGCGCCAGCAGCCACCCCGCGGGGGGGCTAGAGACCCAGTACTTC.